This T cell receptor (beta chain) originates from a study of T cells in women clearing cervical HPV infection (dated by TCRdb to 2016 to 2019). Background for the entire study: Cases were some 24 women with histologically confirmed HPV16-related CIN3 or worse, including a couple of invasive cancers. Controls were 25 women whose single incident HPV16 infection cleared within 12 months without precancer or cancer developing. Blood from cases was drawn at the visit where the lesion was first identified, while blood from controls was drawn once the infection was no longer detected. For cases, the median interval between lesion detection and blood sampling was about 140 days, with an interquartile range of about 85 to 220 days. Because only a few women had HLA typing data, the possibility that HLA type acted as a confounder could not be ruled out. This exploratory proof-of-principle case-control study, nested within the Guanacaste HPV Natural History Study in Costa Rica, compared TCR repertoires among women with different cervical HPV16 outcomes. Cases were matched to controls by age within five years and by the year the sample was collected. A median age of almost 35 years was observed in cases versus 38 in controls, and no significant differences in baseline characteristics were found. In the parent cohort, around 9,500 women aged 18 or older were enrolled in Guanacaste, Costa Rica, during about 1992 to 1994 and were followed for seven years. Five blinded duplicates per group were added as quality controls, so that approximately 60 samples were obtained: roughly 50 participants and about 10 replicates. Results the study describes overall, beyond this receptor: Random forest classifiers that combined richness and V gene abundances separated cases from controls with an estimated AUC of around 0.84. Because T-cell numbers per sample were unknown, differences in richness could reflect varying T-cell content rather than repertoire biology. Whether associations preceded infection or resulted from infection could not be shown with the cross-sectional design, and effector/memory subsets and HPV-specific T cells were not isolated. Cases had lower TRBV6-7 relative abundance than controls (around 0.11% versus 0.15%; Bonferroni P = 0.0008). TCR repertoire richness was significantly higher in CIN3+ cases than in controls across sequencing depths, while evenness did not differ.

On this clone: This receptor's antigen is unknown. The read ends 3 residues early relative to the CDR3; the germline J gene fills the gap.

After removal of 6 bases from V and 7 bases from J, the junction retains 4 bases not matched to a gene. The germline V gene sets CDR1 to ENHRY and CDR2 to SYGVKD. Its CDR3 holds 12 amino acids, cysteine through phenylalanine. Part of the CDR3 DNA is given, 27 bases translated from base 1. Every participant had a single incident cervical HPV16 infection, and prevalent HPV16 infections were excluded. Cervical HPV DNA was detected with MY09/MY11 PCR, and genotyping was done by dot-blot hybridization. More than 14 mL of heparinized blood was centrifuged, after which the buffy coat was aliquoted, frozen at -30 degrees C, and then stored at -80 degrees C. QIAGEN kits were used to extract genomic DNA from the buffy coat specimens. TCR beta CDR3 regions were amplified by multiplex PCR from an average of roughly 1,200 ng genomic DNA per sample using the immunoSEQ assay. To correct primer bias, the assay used a complete synthetic TCR repertoire to set an amplification baseline. The amplicons were sequenced using the Illumina platform. For the original study's pipeline: Sequences were error-corrected by clustering with frequency ratios and a modified nearest-neighbor algorithm, then analyzed in the immunoSEQ Analyzer with IMGT gene definitions. At each rarefaction depth, TCR richness and evenness were averaged over 20 rarefaction repeats, and samples with fewer sequences than the depth were excluded. Wilcoxon rank sum tests with FDR correction were used to compare V, D and J gene relative abundances between the groups. Blinded duplicates gave an intraclass correlation of approximately 96% for TCR richness and an average of about 76% across around 70 gene segments. The table was pulled from immuneACCESS by TCRdb, which kept in-frame rearrangements only. Such tables lose some clones; where checked, under half of the loss comes from unresolved V genes, and the rest has no known cause. V, J and clone size derive from that table, while D and trimming were established from the DNA sequence. The sample's records list about 36,000 clones. Around 3.5% of the sample lies in the top ten.

The receptor chain draws on TRBV10-3 and TRBJ2-3; 7 bases in the middle match TRBD1. Sample: blood buffy coat. The TCR originated in a woman between 18 and 70 years old with a cervical HPV16 infection that either progressed to CIN3+ or cleared (not recorded which). Partial CDR3 DNA: TGTGCCATCAGCACAGGGGAAAATACG. Its protein reads: CAISTGENT. The entire CDR3 is CAISTGENTQYF.